This TCR beta chain was recorded in a study of shared clonotypes between healthy human individuals. Whole-study context: Each donor's CD8 memory used one plate, CD8 naive two, each CD4 subset three. Study-wide results and limits: Enrolling few donors narrowed the genetic and exposure-history diversity that was represented. Sequencing of the sorted subsets was shown by rarefaction to be incomplete despite large depth.

Regarding this clone: Its antigen is unknown.

Trimming removed 2 bases from V and 3 bases from J, with 21 bases in between. The CDR3 runs 18 residues. Germline V gene sequence: CDR1 LGHNA, CDR2 YNFKEQ. Sequencing used immunoSEQ multiplex PCR; TCRdb keeps in-frame clones, though not all of them. The sample includes a few million clones, more than 85% seen only once; the top ten take about 0.39%. The sequenced sample was naive CD4+ T cells from PBMCs. The subset was: CD45RA+ positively selected. The clonotype was recovered from a man between 18 and 29 years old in good health. Some clones in this sample may be carry-over from other donors' samples. The chain links TRBV4-2 to TRBJ2-3; a weak D match, TRBD2 (5 bases). CDR3 DNA sequence: TGTGCCAGCAGCCAATCCGCCGGGCCCCCGGGGTTAACAGATACGCAGTATTTT. Protein: CASSQSAGPPGLTDTQYF.